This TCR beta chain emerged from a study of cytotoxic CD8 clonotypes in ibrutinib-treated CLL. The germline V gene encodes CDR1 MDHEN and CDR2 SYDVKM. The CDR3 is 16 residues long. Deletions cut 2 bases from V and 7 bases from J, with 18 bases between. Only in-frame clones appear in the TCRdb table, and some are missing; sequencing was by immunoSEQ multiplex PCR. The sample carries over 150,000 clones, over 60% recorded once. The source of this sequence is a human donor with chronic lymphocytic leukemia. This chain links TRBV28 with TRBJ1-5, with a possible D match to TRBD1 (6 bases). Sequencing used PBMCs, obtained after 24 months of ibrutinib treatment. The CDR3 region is CASSLPRTDKVQPQHF. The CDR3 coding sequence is TGTGCCAGCAGTTTACCCCGGACAGACAAAGTACAGCCCCAGCATTTT.